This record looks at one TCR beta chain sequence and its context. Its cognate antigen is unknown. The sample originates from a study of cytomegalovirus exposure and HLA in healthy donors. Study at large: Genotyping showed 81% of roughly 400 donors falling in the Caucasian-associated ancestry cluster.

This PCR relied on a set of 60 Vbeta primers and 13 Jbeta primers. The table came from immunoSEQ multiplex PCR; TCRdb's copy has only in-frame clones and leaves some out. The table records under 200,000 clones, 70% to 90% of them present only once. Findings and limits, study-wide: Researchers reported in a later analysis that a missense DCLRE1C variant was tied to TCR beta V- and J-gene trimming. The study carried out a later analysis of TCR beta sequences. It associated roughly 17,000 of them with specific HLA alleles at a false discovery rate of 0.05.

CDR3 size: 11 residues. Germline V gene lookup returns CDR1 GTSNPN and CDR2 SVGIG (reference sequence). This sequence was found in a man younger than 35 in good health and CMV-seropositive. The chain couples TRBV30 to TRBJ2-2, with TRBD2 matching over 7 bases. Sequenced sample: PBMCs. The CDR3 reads CAGLHTGELFF. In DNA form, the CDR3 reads TGTGCGGGACTACACACCGGGGAGCTGTTTTTT.